The entry that follows covers one T cell receptor beta chain sequence. Recovered Cohort 3 donors showed two negative PCRs, clearance, or symptom resolution. This sample is part of a study of blood T cell repertoires in COVID-19. In the study overall: Italy, Spain and the United States were the sources of the convalescent and acute COVID-19 samples.

As processed by the authors: Estimation of nucleated cell counts relied on the amplification of reference gene primers. Libraries were prepared by immunoSEQ multiplex PCR; TCRdb keeps only in-frame clonotypes and omits some of them. Clone size and the V and J calls come from that table; the DNA yielded D and trimming. The sample has some 200,000 clones, roughly 90% seen once. CDR1 and CDR2 (germline): GTSNPN, SVGIG (reference sequence). The CDR3 runs to 13 residues. Trimming removed 3 bases from V and 9 bases from J; junction bases left unmatched: 6. V and J are TRBV30 and TRBJ2-1; 9 positions agree with TRBD1. The sequencing input was PBMCs or T cells enriched from blood (not recorded which). This clonotype originated in a woman between 18 and 29 years old who had recovered from COVID-19. The CDR3 sequence: CAWSLQGATEQFF. The DNA for the CDR3 is TGTGCCTGGAGCCTACAGGGGGCCACTGAGCAGTTCTTC.